These 10 T cell receptor beta chains originate from one sample sequenced in a study of blood T cell repertoires in COVID-19 (dated by TCRdb to the early 2020s). Library construction relied on the immunoSEQ multiplex PCR assay. The table comes from immuneACCESS by way of TCRdb, which keeps in-frame sequences with V and J called. Part of the clones is missing from these tables; in studies checked, under half for an unresolved V gene and the rest for unknown reasons. Across this sample there are tens of thousands of clones, with approximately 80% seen only once. Roughly 5.7% of the sample comes from the top ten. Source material: peripheral blood. These receptors all stem from a man aged 70-80 years with acute or convalescent COVID-19.

The CDR3 DNA is TGCGCCAGCAGCCTCTTCCTCCAGGGGCGGGAGACCCAGTACTTC. Translated: CASSLFLQGRETQYF. J is TRBJ2-5 and V is TRBV4-1; TRBD1 is a possible D gene (6 bases). The CDR3 contains 15 residues. Germline-derived CDR1 and CDR2 are MGHRA and YSYEKL. V gave up 4 bases and J gave up 5 bases, with 17 bases separating them.

V is TRBV5-1 and J is TRBJ1-1; D unclear. Trimming removed 1 base at V and 4 bases at J, with 14 bases between. Germline V gene lookup returns CDR1 SGHRS and CDR2 YFSETQ. The CDR3 runs to 15 residues. CDR3 in DNA: TGCGCCAGCAGCTTGTCCGGCCGCGGAGGCACTGAAGCTTTCTTT. The encoded protein is CASSLSGRGGTEAFF.

The V gene is TRBV11-2, the J gene TRBJ2-3; 8 bases are a match to TRBD1. There are 17 residues in the CDR3. CDR1 is SGHAT, CDR2 FQNNGV, per germline. V trimming: 5 bases; J trimming: 3 bases; junction bases outside the gene matches: 13. The CDR3 DNA is TGTGCCAGCAGCCCAGGGGGCCCAGGGAAGAGGACAGATACGCAGTATTTT. Protein product: CASSPGGPGKRTDTQYF.

The chain has TRBV15 and TRBJ1-1; weak D call: TRBD1 (6 bases). The CDR3 totals 12 residues. Per germline, CDR1 LNHNV and CDR2 YYDKDF (reference sequence). V was shortened by 3 bases and J by 7 bases, with 9 bases between the two germline ends. The CDR3 DNA reads TGTGCCACCAGCAGGGACAGACTTGAAGCTTTCTTT. Amino acid sequence: CATSRDRLEAFF.

V gene TRBV11-2 combines with J gene TRBJ1-5, with 7 bases matching TRBD1. This CDR3 contains 14 residues. Unmatched junction bases numbered 6, after V lost 5 bases and J lost 5 bases. Germline CDR1 SGHAT, CDR2 FQNNGV. The CDR3 loop reads CASSADRDDQPQHF. As DNA, the CDR3 is TGTGCCAGCAGCGCCGACAGGGATGATCAGCCCCAGCATTTT.

V gene TRBV6-5 combines with J gene TRBJ2-3; 8 positions agree with TRBD2. The CDR3 sequence is 15 residues long. Germline V CDR1 and CDR2: MNHEY, SVGAGI. J gave up 3 bases and V 5 bases, and 7 bases lay outside the gene matches. The CDR3 region has the DNA TGTGCCAGCAGTAATAGCGGGGCGGGTACAGATACGCAGTATTTT. Its translation is CASSNSGAGTDTQYF.

There are a few counts of this clone. The chain has TRBV27 and TRBJ1-2, with 12 bases identical to TRBD1. Germline CDR1 is MNHEY and CDR2 is SMNVEV (reference sequence). The length of the CDR3 is 16 residues. Trimming removed 4 bases from V and 2 bases from J; junction bases left unmatched: 5. The CDR3 spells CASSSRDRGQNYGYTF. CDR3 in DNA: TGTGCCAGCAGTTCACGGGACAGGGGGCAGAACTATGGCTACACCTTC.

The CDR3: CASSQRDTEAFF. Here the CDR3 DNA reads TGTGCCAGCAGCCAAAGAGACACTGAAGCTTTCTTT. The chain employs TRBV3-1 (or the pseudogene TRBV3-2) and TRBJ1-1; D unresolved. The V gene lost 2 bases and the J gene lost 3 bases, with 4 bases spanning the gap. Germline CDR1 and CDR2: LGHDT and YNNKEL (reference sequence). CDR3 length equals 12 residues.

V gene TRBV19 combines with J gene TRBJ1-2, with D perhaps TRBD1 (5 bases). The CDR3 is 16 amino acids. Germline-derived CDR1 and CDR2 are LNHDA and SQIVND (reference sequence). The V end lost 0 bases, the J end lost 0 bases, and 11 bases lay between the germline ends. The chain's CDR3 is CASSIDWRQTNYGYTF. CDR3 coding DNA: TGTGCCAGTAGTATAGATTGGAGACAGACTAACTATGGCTACACCTTC.

This chain uses TRBV7-9 with TRBJ1-6; no firm D call. This CDR3 is built from 17 residues. Germline-derived CDR1 and CDR2 are SEHNR and FQNEAQ (reference sequence). Trimming took 1 base from V and 0 from J, leaving 10 bases between them. This chain's CDR3 is CASSLEGRLSYNSPLHF. CDR3 coding DNA: TGTGCCAGCAGCTTAGAAGGGAGACTCTCCTATAATTCACCCCTCCACTTT.